The 4 T cell receptor beta chains listed next were all sequenced from one sample in a study of blood T cell repertoires in COVID-19 (dated by TCRdb to about 2020). Library prep was done by the immunoSEQ multiplex PCR assay. As stored in TCRdb, this immuneACCESS dataset retains in-frame rearrangements with V and J assigned. A fraction of the clones does not appear; measured against another copy, unresolved V genes explain less than half of the discrepancy, and the remainder lacks a known reason. For this sample there are over 95,000 clones; around 79% appear just once. The top ten clonotypes cover over 15% of the sample. The sample taken for sequencing was peripheral blood. The receptors were gathered from a woman of 80 years or more with active or convalescent COVID-19.

The chain employs TRBV6-5 and TRBJ1-1; weak D call: TRBD1 (5 bases). Germline lookup yields CDR1 MNHEY and CDR2 SVGAGI. The CDR3 is 14 amino acids. With 3 bases removed from V and 4 bases from J, the gap between germline ends came to 12 bases. This chain's CDR3 is CASSYRVDSTEAFF. The CDR3 region has the DNA TGTGCCAGCAGTTATCGGGTAGACAGCACTGAAGCTTTCTTT.

This clone was recorded a few times. The chain uses TRBV6-6 and TRBJ2-7; TRBD1 agrees at 12 bases. CDR1 is MNHNY and CDR2 is SVGAGI in the germline V gene (reference sequence). The trim removed 5 bases at V and 7 bases at J, leaving 9 bases unmatched. CDR3 length equals 15 residues. The CDR3 spells CASSPPGQGAREQYF. The CDR3 coding sequence is TGTGCCAGCAGTCCACCGGGACAGGGGGCTCGAGAGCAGTACTTC.

The V call is TRBV2, the J call TRBJ2-7; D call uncertain. The V gene's germline CDR1 is SNHLY and CDR2 FYNNEI. Trimming took off 5 bases at V and 0 bases at J, with 11 bases between the two ends. The CDR3 covers 14 residues. The CDR3: CASSSSRPSYEQYF. CDR3 sequence (DNA): TGTGCCAGCAGTTCCTCGAGGCCCTCCTACGAGCAGTACTTC.

The rearrangement links TRBV5-1 to TRBJ1-1; no definite D call. The CDR3 consists of 13 residues. Germline loops: CDR1 SGHRS, CDR2 YFSETQ. V was clipped by 1 base and J by 4 bases, with 8 bases between them. The CDR3 is CASSLTQSTEAFF. CDR3 DNA sequence: TGCGCCAGCAGCTTGACACAGAGCACTGAAGCTTTCTTT.